A single T cell receptor beta chain is shown here with its context. The V gene end was trimmed by 4 bases and the J gene end by 8 bases; junction bases not matched to a gene: 9. In germline, CDR1 is SGHDT, CDR2 YYEEEE. The CDR3 extends over 14 amino acids. These data are taken from a study of shared clonotypes between healthy human individuals. Per the authors' pipeline: ImmunoSEQ output held junction-only sequences without quality scores, so filtering differed. The method was immunoSEQ multiplex PCR; TCRdb's version includes in-frame clones alone and lacks a portion of them. The D gene and trimming were derived from the DNA, and the V and J assignments and clone size from that table. Here the sample spans about a million clones, under 80% being singletons.

Sequenced sample: memory CD4+ T cells sorted from blood. Subset noted: CD45RA-negative fraction. The V call is TRBV5-6, the J call TRBJ1-2; 9 bases line up with TRBD1. The clonotype was recovered from a man aged 18-30 years in good health. CDR3 nucleotides: TGTGCCAGCAGCCCGGGACAGGGATTGGGCGGCTACACCTTC. The encoded protein is CASSPGQGLGGYTF.